The 28 T cell receptor beta chains reported below all come from one sample, sequenced in a study of tumor T cells in aggressive B-cell lymphoma. TCRdb's table, derived via immunoSEQ multiplex PCR, lists solely in-frame clones and lacks some. The sample consists of around 10,000 clones, nearly 95% of them appearing once. Sequenced sample: tumor tissue. The receptors were sampled from an adult with diffuse large B cell lymphoma.

The V call is TRBV19, the J call TRBJ1-1, with D uncertain. In germline, CDR1 is LNHDA, CDR2 SQIVND (reference sequence). The CDR3 runs to 13 residues. V was pared by 2 bases and J by 1 base, with 5 bases between. CDR3 sequence: CASSIRENTEAFF. In DNA, the CDR3 is TGTGCCAGTAGTATACGGGAGAACACTGAAGCTTTCTTT.

The chain is built from TRBV7-6 and TRBJ1-1; D call uncertain. The length of the CDR3 is 13 residues. From germline, CDR1 is SGHVS and CDR2 FNYEAQ. V gave up 4 bases and J gave up 1 base, with 7 bases separating them. CDR3 region: CASSSHENTEAFF. The CDR3 DNA sequence: TGTGCCAGCAGCTCACACGAGAACACTGAAGCTTTCTTT.

V gene TRBV11-2 combines with J gene TRBJ1-4; D unresolved. The length of the CDR3 is 16 residues. Germline assignment: CDR1 SGHAT and CDR2 FQNNGV. V was cut by 0 bases and J by 0 bases, with 8 bases left in between. Here the CDR3 DNA reads TGTGCCAGCAGCTTAGAGAGACATGCAACTAATGAAAAACTGTTTTTT. Its protein product is CASSLERHATNEKLFF. Full variable domain (outside the CDR3, taken from reference TRBV11-2 and TRBJ1-4): EAGVAQSPRYKIIEKRQSVAFWCNPISGHATLYWYQQILGQGPKLLIQFQNNGVVDDSQLPKDRFSAERLKGVDSTLKIQPAKLEDSAVYLCASSLERHATNEKLFFGSGTQLSVL.

V gene TRBV2 combines with J gene TRBJ2-7; TRBD1 is a possible D gene (5 bases). V shed 1 base and J shed 0 bases, with 7 bases lying between them. Germline CDR1 reads SNHLY; CDR2 reads FYNNEI. The CDR3 runs 14 residues. The CDR3 DNA reads as TGTGCCAGCAGTGAAGGGGGCAGCTCCTACGAGCAGTACTTC. As protein: CASSEGGSSYEQYF.

The rearrangement links TRBV5-1 to TRBJ2-5; 8 nucleotides agree with TRBD2. The germline V gene has CDR1 SGHRS and CDR2 YFSETQ. The CDR3 sequence is 15 residues long. Trimming cost V 4 bases and J 4 bases; bases outside gene matches: 9. The CDR3: CASSTGGVRGETQYF. The CDR3 DNA follows: TGCGCCAGCAGCACCGGGGGGGTGAGGGGAGAGACCCAGTACTTC.

In its sample, this clone was seen once. The chain combines TRBV7-2 with TRBJ2-7, with TRBD2 matching over 10 bases. The V and J ends lost 2 bases and 6 bases, in that order; junction bases with no gene match: 4. In germline, CDR1 is SGHTA, CDR2 FQGNSA. The CDR3 has 14 residues. CDR3 protein: CASSLSGGASEQYF. In nucleotides, the CDR3 is TGTGCCAGCAGCTTAAGCGGGGGGGCTTCCGAGCAGTACTTC. The variable domain in full, with the rest retrieved from reference TRBV7-2 and TRBJ2-7, is GAGVSQSPSNKVTEKGKDVELRCDPISGHTALYWYRQSLGQGLEFLIYFQGNSAPDKSGLPSDRFSAERTGGSVSTLTIQRTQQEDSAVYLCASSLSGGASEQYFGPGTRLTVT.

The chain links TRBV5-4 to TRBJ1-4; 7 bases are shared with TRBD1. The CDR3 runs to 15 residues. V dropped 2 bases and J dropped 5; count of bases not matched to a gene: 6. Germline V gene lookup returns CDR1 SGHNT and CDR2 YYREEE (reference sequence). CDR3 DNA sequence: TGTGCCAGCAGCTTTTACGGGACAGACAATGAAAAACTGTTTTTT. This sequence encodes CASSFYGTDNEKLFF.

A single count supports this clone. The chain recombines TRBV6-5 with TRBJ2-7, with 11 bases identical to TRBD2. The CDR3 has 15 amino acids. J gave up 2 bases and V 7 bases, and 7 bases lay outside the gene matches. CDR1 MNHEY and CDR2 SVGAGI come from the germline V gene. CDR3: CASTNSGGGTYEQYF. The CDR3 DNA reads as TGTGCCAGCACCAATAGCGGGGGGGGGACCTACGAGCAGTACTTC.

The V gene is TRBV9, the J gene TRBJ1-4, with D possibly being TRBD1 (6 bases). Trimming cost V 0 bases and J 4 bases, with 10 bases left between them. Germline values: CDR1 SGDLS, CDR2 YYNGEE. The CDR3 extends over 15 amino acids. The CDR3 bases are TGTGCCAGCAGCGTAGCTCAGGGGTTTAATGAAAAACTGTTTTTT. Translating it yields CASSVAQGFNEKLFF.

In its sample, this clone was seen once. The rearrangement joins TRBV5-1 to TRBJ2-3, with D perhaps matching TRBD1 (6 bases). Germline loops: CDR1 SGHRS, CDR2 YFSETQ. This CDR3 contains 14 residues. V lost 3 bases to trimming and J lost 1 base, with 9 bases between them. DNA for the CDR3: TGCGCCAGCAGCTCACAGGGTGGCACAGATACGCAGTATTTT. Residues: CASSSQGGTDTQYF. Supplemented by reference TRBV5-1 and TRBJ2-3, the full variable domain reads KAGVTQTPRYLIKTRGQQVTLSCSPISGHRSVSWYQQTPGQGLQFLFEYFSETQRNKGNFPGRFSGRQFSNSRSEMNVSTLELGDSALYLCASSSQGGTDTQYFGPGTRLTVL.

This clone was detected only once. The chain couples TRBV11-1 to TRBJ2-7; D call uncertain. The V end was cut by 0 bases, the J end by 5 bases, with 8 bases between. The CDR3 contains 13 residues. Looked up from germline, CDR1 is SGHAT and CDR2 is FQDESV (reference sequence). This CDR3 reads CASSLAPNNEQYF. The CDR3 nucleotides read TGTGCCAGCAGCTTAGCCCCCAACAACGAGCAGTACTTC.

The chain uses TRBV7-6 and TRBJ2-3; 13 bases match TRBD2. The trim removed 5 bases at V and 5 bases at J, leaving 10 bases unmatched. This CDR3 has 17 residues. Germline V gives CDR1 SGHVS, CDR2 FNYEAQ. The CDR3 loop reads CASSQGLAGSNEDTQYF. DNA for the CDR3: TGTGCCAGCAGCCAGGGACTAGCGGGATCGAATGAAGATACGCAGTATTTT.

This rearrangement joins TRBV6-1 to TRBJ2-3; tentative D call: TRBD2 (5 bases). In germline, CDR1 is MNHNS, CDR2 SASEGT. V lost 6 bases, J lost 6 bases, and 10 bases lay in between. CDR3 length equals 12 residues. Here the CDR3 reads CASRDSGDTQYF. CDR3 sequence (DNA): TGTGCCAGCAGGGACTCCGGGGATACGCAGTATTTT.

In nucleotides, the CDR3 is TGTGCCAGTAGTATAGCCAGGACTAGCGGGGAATACAATGAGCAGTTCTTC. Translated: CASSIARTSGEYNEQFF. The chain employs TRBV19 and TRBJ2-1; 12 bases are shared with TRBD2. The CDR3 spans 17 residues. V shed 1 base, J shed 4 bases, and the junction held 5 bases outside the gene matches. Germline-derived CDR1 and CDR2 are LNHDA and SQIVND (reference sequence).

The chain joins TRBV9 to TRBJ2-1; 13 bases map to TRBD2. Germline assignment: CDR1 SGDLS and CDR2 YYNGEE. CDR3 length: 15 amino acids. Trimming at V came to 4 bases and at J to 8 bases, leaving 6 bases not matched to a gene. CDR3 loop: CASSIGLAGEHEQFF. The CDR3 DNA reads as TGTGCCAGCAGCATCGGACTAGCGGGAGAACATGAGCAGTTCTTC.

This chain connects TRBV2 to TRBJ1-6; tentatively, D is TRBD1 (6 bases). CDR1 is SNHLY and CDR2 is FYNNEI in the germline V gene. CDR3 length equals 15 residues. V lost 3 bases to trimming and J lost 9 bases, with 15 bases between them. The DNA of the CDR3 is TGTGCCAGCAGTGATAAACAGGGTGTAGGTTCACCCCTCCACTTT. This gives the protein CASSDKQGVGSPLHF.

This clone has more than one count but fewer than ten. This sequence joins TRBV9 and TRBJ2-1, with 10 bases lining up with TRBD2. The CDR3 extends over 18 amino acids. Per germline, CDR1 SGDLS and CDR2 YYNGEE. The J segment lost 1 base and the V segment lost 2 bases, leaving 9 bases of the junction unmatched. The CDR3 DNA sequence: TGTGCCAGCAGCGTCCCTAGCGGGGGATTTCTATCCTACAATGAGCAGTTCTTC. Translated: CASSVPSGGFLSYNEQFF.

The genes are TRBV6-5 and TRBJ1-2, with 10 bases fitting TRBD1. Germline V lookup: CDR1 MNHEY, CDR2 SVGAGI. This CDR3 comprises 15 residues. After removal of 6 bases from V and 5 bases from J, the junction contained 9 bases not matched to a gene. CDR3 sequence: CASSGDRGRGYGYTF. For the CDR3, the DNA is TGTGCCAGCAGCGGCGACAGGGGGCGCGGGTATGGCTACACCTTC.

J is TRBJ1-2 and V is TRBV5-1; D remains unclear. V lost 5 bases to trimming and J lost 6 bases, with 14 bases between them. CDR1 and CDR2 (germline): SGHRS, YFSETQ. This CDR3 is built from 13 residues. The CDR3 bases are TGCGCCAGCAGTCCCGGGTCCGGGGATGGCTACACCTTC. It codes for CASSPGSGDGYTF.

The V and J genes are TRBV30 and TRBJ2-7, with TRBD1 matching over 8 bases. V lost 6 bases and J lost 1; bases outside the gene matches: 8. This CDR3 region has 14 residues. The germline V gene encodes CDR1 GTSNPN and CDR2 SVGIG (reference sequence). In DNA form, the CDR3 reads TGTGCCTGCCAGAGACAGGGGTCATCCTACGAGCAGTACTTC. Encoded protein: CACQRQGSSYEQYF.

The rearrangement joins TRBV6-5 to TRBJ1-2, with D perhaps matching TRBD1 (5 bases). CDR1 is MNHEY, CDR2 SVGAGI, per germline. The CDR3 is 13 amino acids. With 5 bases removed from V and 10 bases from J, the gap between germline ends came to 17 bases. CDR3 protein: CASSDQGKFDYTF. For the CDR3, the DNA is TGTGCCAGCAGTGATCAGGGAAAATTCGACTACACCTTC.

The DNA for the CDR3 is TGTGCCAGCAGCCAAGCCGGACAGGGCAATCAGCCCCAGCATTTT. Translated: CASSQAGQGNQPQHF. The chain combines TRBV7-9 with TRBJ1-5, with TRBD1 identical over 7 bases. Germline V gene lookup returns CDR1 SEHNR and CDR2 FQNEAQ (reference sequence). This CDR3 is built from 15 residues. The junction had 6 bases not matched to a gene; V was cut back by 5 bases and J by 2 bases.

The chain employs TRBV19 and TRBJ2-1; 9 nucleotides match TRBD1. The germline gives CDR1 LNHDA, CDR2 SQIVND (reference sequence). V trimming: 3 bases; J trimming: 3 bases; junction bases outside the gene matches: 3. The CDR3 runs 15 residues. The CDR3 DNA is TGTGCCAGTAGTATGGGGACAGGGAACTACAATGAGCAGTTCTTC. Protein: CASSMGTGNYNEQFF.

The chain couples TRBV12-5 to TRBJ2-1; weak D call: TRBD1 (6 bases). This CDR3 has 16 amino acids. V was trimmed by 4 bases and J by 2 bases, leaving 15 bases between them. Germline CDR1 and CDR2: LGHNT and FRNRAP. This chain's CDR3 is CASGSPQGNTYNEQFF. DNA of the CDR3: TGTGCTAGTGGTTCGCCACAGGGAAACACCTACAATGAGCAGTTCTTC.

The chain couples TRBV2 to TRBJ2-5; 8 positions agree with TRBD1. J gave up 7 bases and V 10 bases, and 8 bases lay outside the gene matches. The germline V gene has CDR1 SNHLY and CDR2 FYNNEI. This CDR3 is built from 12 residues. The CDR3 here is CATQGVGGTQYF. As DNA, the CDR3 is TGTGCCACACAGGGGGTCGGAGGGACCCAGTACTTC. Full variable domain (outside the CDR3, taken from reference TRBV2 and TRBJ2-5): EPEVTQTPSHQVTQMGQEVILRCVPISNHLYFYWYRQILGQKVEFLVSFYNNEISEKSEIFDDQFSVERPDGSNFTLKIRSTKLEDSAMYFCATQGVGGTQYFGPGTRLLVL.

In its sample, this clone was seen once. Other DNA sequences in this specimen translate into the identical CDR3. The chain couples TRBV4-2 to TRBJ1-4; D possibly corresponds to TRBD1 (5 bases). Germline loops: CDR1 LGHNA, CDR2 YNFKEQ. The ends were cut back, 0 bases at V and 15 bases at J, with 17 bases in the middle. This CDR3 contains 14 residues. CDR3 region: CASSQDSYSGTLFF. The CDR3 coding sequence is TGTGCCAGCAGCCAAGATAGTTACAGTGGGACTTTGTTTTTT.

The chain recombines TRBV7-3 with TRBJ2-3; 7 positions match TRBD2. The CDR3 spans 13 residues. CDR1 is SGHTA and CDR2 is FQGTGA in the germline V gene. The junction had 1 base not matched to a gene; V was cut back by 2 bases and J by 5 bases. The CDR3 DNA is TGTGCCAGCAGCTTATCGGGAGGAGATACGCAGTATTTT. It codes for CASSLSGGDTQYF.

This clone was picked up one time. The gene calls are TRBV5-5 and TRBJ1-2; TRBD1 matches 10 bases. Looked up from germline, CDR1 is SGHKS and CDR2 is YYEKEE (reference sequence). CDR3 size: 14 residues. With 3 bases clipped from V and 2 bases from J, the junction kept 1 base outside the gene matches. In DNA form, the CDR3 reads TGTGCCAGCAGCTCGGGACAGGGGAACTATGGCTACACCTTC. It yields the protein CASSSGQGNYGYTF.